This T cell receptor beta chain was captured by sequencing in a study of OX40 agonist ivuxolimab in advanced cancers. A word on this clone: The antigen is not known.

The CDR3 is made up of 14 amino acids. From germline, CDR1 is SGHAT and CDR2 FQNNGV. V lost 5 bases to trimming and J lost 4 bases, with 14 bases between them. Libraries were prepared by immunoSEQ multiplex PCR; TCRdb keeps only in-frame clonotypes and omits some of them. Here the sample spans about 110,000 clones, more than 85% being singletons. Points from the study as a whole: With doses of 0.1-3.0 mg/kg, partial responders showed among the lowest clonal expansion.

The rearrangement uses TRBV11-2 and TRBJ1-2; the D gene is possibly TRBD1 (5 bases). The receptor's source is an adult with an advanced solid tumor such as melanoma, head and neck, liver or kidney cancer. Source: CD4+ or CD8+ T cells sorted from blood, taken in a trial of the OX40 agonist ivuxolimab. CDR3 DNA: TGTGCCAGCAGCCAGGGACGGAATCTCTATGGCTACACCTTC. It translates to CASSQGRNLYGYTF. The whole variable domain, filled in from reference TRBV11-2 and TRBJ1-2, reads EAGVAQSPRYKIIEKRQSVAFWCNPISGHATLYWYQQILGQGPKLLIQFQNNGVVDDSQLPKDRFSAERLKGVDSTLKIQPAKLEDSAVYLCASSQGRNLYGYTFGSGTRLTVV.